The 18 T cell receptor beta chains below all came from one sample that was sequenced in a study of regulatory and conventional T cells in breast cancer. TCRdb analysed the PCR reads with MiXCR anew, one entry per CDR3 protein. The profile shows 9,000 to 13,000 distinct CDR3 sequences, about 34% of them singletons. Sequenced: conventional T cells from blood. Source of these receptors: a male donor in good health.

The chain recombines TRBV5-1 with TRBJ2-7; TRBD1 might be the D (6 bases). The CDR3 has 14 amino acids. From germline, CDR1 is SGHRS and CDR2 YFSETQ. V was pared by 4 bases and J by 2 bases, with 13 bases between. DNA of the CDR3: TGCGCCAGCAGCCGGACAGCCGGTCCCTACGAGCAGTACTTC. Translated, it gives CASSRTAGPYEQYF.

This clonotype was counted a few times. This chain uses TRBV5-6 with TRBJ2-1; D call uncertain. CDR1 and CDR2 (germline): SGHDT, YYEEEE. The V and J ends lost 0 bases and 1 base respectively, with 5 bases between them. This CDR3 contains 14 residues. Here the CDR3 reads CASSLVGSYNEQFF. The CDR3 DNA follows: TGTGCCAGCAGCTTGGTGGGTTCCTACAATGAGCAGTTCTTC.

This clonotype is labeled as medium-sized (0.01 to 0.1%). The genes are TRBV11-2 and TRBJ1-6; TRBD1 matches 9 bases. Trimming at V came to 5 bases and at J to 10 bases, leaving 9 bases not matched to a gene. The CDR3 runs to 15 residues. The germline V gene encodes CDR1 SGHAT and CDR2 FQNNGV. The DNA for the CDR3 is TGTGCCAGCAGCCCCGGGACAGGGAAGAGGTCACCCCTCCACTTT. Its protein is CASSPGTGKRSPLHF.

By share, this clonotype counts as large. CDR3 DNA: TGCGCCAGCAGCCTGACAGGGTCAAGTTCACCCCTCCACTTT. Translating it yields CASSLTGSSSPLHF. V gene TRBV5-1 combines with J gene TRBJ1-6; 7 nucleotides line up with TRBD1. Losses at the gene ends were 4 bases for V and 9 bases for J; bases not matched to a gene: 7. The CDR3 extends over 14 amino acids. Germline assignment: CDR1 SGHRS and CDR2 YFSETQ.

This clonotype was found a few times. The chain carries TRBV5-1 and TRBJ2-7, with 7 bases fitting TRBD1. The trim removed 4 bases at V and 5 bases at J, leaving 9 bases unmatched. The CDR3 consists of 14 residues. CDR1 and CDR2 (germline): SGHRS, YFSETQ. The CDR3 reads CASSMSDRSDEQYF. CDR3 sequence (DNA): TGCGCCAGCAGCATGTCGGACAGGTCCGACGAGCAGTACTTC.

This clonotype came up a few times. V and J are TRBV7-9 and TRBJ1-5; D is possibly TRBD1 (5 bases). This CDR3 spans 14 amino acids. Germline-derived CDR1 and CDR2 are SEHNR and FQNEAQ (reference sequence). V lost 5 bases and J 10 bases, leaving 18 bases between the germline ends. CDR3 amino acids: CASSQAGGDGPQHF. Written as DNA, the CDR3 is TGTGCCAGCAGCCAGGCTGGGGGGGACGGTCCCCAGCATTTT. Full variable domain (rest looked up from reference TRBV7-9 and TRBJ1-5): DTGVSQNPRHKITKRGQNVTFRCDPISEHNRLYWYRQTLGQGPEFLTYFQNEAQLEKSRLLSDRFSAERPKGSFSTLEIQRTEQGDSAMYLCASSQAGGDGPQHFGDGTRLSIL.

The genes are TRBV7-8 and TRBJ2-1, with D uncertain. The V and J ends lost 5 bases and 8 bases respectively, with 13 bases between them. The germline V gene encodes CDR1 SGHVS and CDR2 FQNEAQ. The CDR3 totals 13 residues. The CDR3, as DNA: TGTGCCAGCAGCCCACCGAAGGCGGATGAGCAGTTCTTC. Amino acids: CASSPPKADEQFF.

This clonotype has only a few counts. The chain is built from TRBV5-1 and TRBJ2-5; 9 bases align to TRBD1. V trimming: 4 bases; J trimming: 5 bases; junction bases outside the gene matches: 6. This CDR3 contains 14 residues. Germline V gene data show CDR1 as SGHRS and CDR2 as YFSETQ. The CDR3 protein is CASSPGQGHETQYF. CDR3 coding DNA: TGCGCCAGCAGCCCCGGACAGGGGCACGAGACCCAGTACTTC.

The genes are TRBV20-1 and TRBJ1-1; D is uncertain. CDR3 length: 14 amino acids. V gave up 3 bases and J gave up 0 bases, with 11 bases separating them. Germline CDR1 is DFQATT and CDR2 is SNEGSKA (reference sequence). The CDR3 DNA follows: TGCAGTGCTAGTGACGCCGGGATGAACACTGAAGCTTTCTTT. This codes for CSASDAGMNTEAFF.

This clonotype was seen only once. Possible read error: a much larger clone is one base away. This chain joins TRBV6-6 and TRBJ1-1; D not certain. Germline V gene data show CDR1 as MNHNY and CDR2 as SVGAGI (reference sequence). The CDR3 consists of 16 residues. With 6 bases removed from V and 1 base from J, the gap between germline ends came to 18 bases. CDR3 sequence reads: CASSDFSGKGNTEAFF. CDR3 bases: TGTGCCAGCAGCGACTTCTCGGGGAAGGGGAACACTGAAGCTTTCTTT.

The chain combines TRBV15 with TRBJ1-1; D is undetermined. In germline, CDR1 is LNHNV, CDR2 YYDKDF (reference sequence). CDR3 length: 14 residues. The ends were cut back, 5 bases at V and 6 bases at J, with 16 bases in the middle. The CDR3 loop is CATSSRFSSPEAFF. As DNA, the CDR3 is TGTGCCACCAGCTCCCGCTTCTCGAGCCCTGAAGCTTTCTTT.

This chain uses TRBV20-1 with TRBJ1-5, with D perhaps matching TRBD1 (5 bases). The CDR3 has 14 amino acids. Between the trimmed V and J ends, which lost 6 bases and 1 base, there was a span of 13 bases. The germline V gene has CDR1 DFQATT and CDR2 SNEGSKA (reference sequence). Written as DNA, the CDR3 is TGCAGTGCGGTTGGGGGGGGGAGCAATCAGCCCCAGCATTTT. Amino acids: CSAVGGGSNQPQHF.

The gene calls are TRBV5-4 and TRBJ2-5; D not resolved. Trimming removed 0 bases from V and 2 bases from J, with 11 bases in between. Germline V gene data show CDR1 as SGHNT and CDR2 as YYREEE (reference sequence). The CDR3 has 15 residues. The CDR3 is CASSLGRIRQETQYF. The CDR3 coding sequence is TGTGCCAGCAGCTTGGGCAGGATTAGGCAAGAGACCCAGTACTTC.

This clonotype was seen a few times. CDR3 sequence: CASSRQAAEAFF. The CDR3, as DNA: TGTGCCAGCAGTCGACAGGCCGCTGAAGCTTTCTTT. The V gene is TRBV12-3 or TRBV12-4, the J gene TRBJ1-1; possible D gene TRBD1, 6 bases. The V and J ends lost 5 bases and 6 bases respectively, with 10 bases between them. The CDR3 has 12 amino acids.

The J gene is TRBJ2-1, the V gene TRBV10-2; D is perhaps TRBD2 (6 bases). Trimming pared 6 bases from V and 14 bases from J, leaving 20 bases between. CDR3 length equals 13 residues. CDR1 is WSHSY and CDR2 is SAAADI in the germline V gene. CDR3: CASRLTRDSWKFF. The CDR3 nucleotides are TGCGCCAGCAGGCTTACTAGGGACTCCTGGAAGTTCTTC.

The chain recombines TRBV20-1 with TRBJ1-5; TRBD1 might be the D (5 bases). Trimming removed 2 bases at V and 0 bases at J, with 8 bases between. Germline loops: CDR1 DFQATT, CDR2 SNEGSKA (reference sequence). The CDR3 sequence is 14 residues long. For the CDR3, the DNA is TGCAGTGCTAGACAAGGGGTTAGCAATCAGCCCCAGCATTTT. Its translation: CSARQGVSNQPQHF.

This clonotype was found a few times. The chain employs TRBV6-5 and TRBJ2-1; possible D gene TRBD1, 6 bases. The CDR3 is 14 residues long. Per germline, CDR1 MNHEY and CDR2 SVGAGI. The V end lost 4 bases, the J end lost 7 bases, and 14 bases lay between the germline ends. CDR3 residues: CASSSTGRGNEQFF. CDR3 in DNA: TGTGCCAGCAGTTCTACAGGGCGAGGGAATGAGCAGTTCTTC.

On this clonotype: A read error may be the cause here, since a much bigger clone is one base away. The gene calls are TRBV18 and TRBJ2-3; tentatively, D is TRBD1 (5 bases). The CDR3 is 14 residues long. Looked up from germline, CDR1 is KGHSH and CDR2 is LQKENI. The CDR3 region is CASSPSRGTGTQYF. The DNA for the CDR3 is TGTGCCAGCTCACCGAGTAGGGGCACAGGTACGCAGTATTTT.